The source of this T cell receptor (beta chain) is a study of cytomegalovirus exposure and HLA in healthy donors. At the level of the study: The early release's HLA-typed donors yielded some 85 million unique TCRs. The study's findings and limits: TRBV6-2, TRBV6-3 and other indistinguishable V segments were excluded. Differences between HLA loci emerged in a later analysis of TCR association rates, with DRB1 most and HLA-C fewest.

Donors counted as nominally healthy when sampled, yet unrecorded immune exposures were likely. The germline V gene has CDR1 KGHSH and CDR2 LQKENI. The V segment lost 3 bases and the J segment 8 bases; nucleotides outside the gene matches: 5. This CDR3 has 14 residues. Details on this clone: The antigen is undetermined.

Vbeta (60) and Jbeta (13) primers were used in the PCR. Only in-frame clones appear in the TCRdb table, and some are missing; sequencing was by immunoSEQ multiplex PCR. The table has roughly 190,000 clones, more than 75% seen once. This sequence originates from a woman aged 45-65 years in good health and CMV-seronegative. The chain has TRBV18 and TRBJ2-1; 9 bases line up with TRBD2. Specimen: PBMCs. In nucleotides, the CDR3 is TGTGCCAGCTCACCGGGACTAGCCTTCGATGAGCAGTTCTTC. It yields the protein CASSPGLAFDEQFF.